This T cell receptor beta chain was retrieved from a study of blood T cell repertoires in COVID-19. Study as a whole: Samples taken during acute and convalescent COVID-19 were collected in the United States, Italy and Spain. T cells, B-cell-depleted T cells, or PBMCs supplied cDNA or gDNA.

Generated by immunoSEQ multiplex PCR, the TCRdb table keeps only in-frame clones and is missing some. Found here are about 110,000 clones, 84% of them singletons; the top ten hold about 8.5%. CDR1 and CDR2 from the germline V gene are SGHDT and YYEEEE. V lost 0 bases to trimming and J lost 4 bases; unmatched junction nucleotides: 7. The CDR3 sequence is 16 residues long. The receptor was isolated from a woman in her 40s with acute or convalescent COVID-19. The sequencing input was peripheral blood. The gene calls are TRBV5-6 and TRBJ1-2; 9 bases are shared with TRBD1. DNA of the CDR3: TGTGCCAGCAGCTTGGTGGGGGGACAGGGTTCCTATGGCTACACCTTC. Translated, it gives CASSLVGGQGSYGYTF.